The 18 T cell receptor beta chains given below trace back to one sample, sequenced in a study of T cell changes during pregnancy in multiple sclerosis. The table came from immunoSEQ multiplex PCR; TCRdb's copy has only in-frame clones and leaves some out. Found here are around 56,000 clones, 90% to 95% of them singletons; the top ten hold 2% to 3%. Source: CD8+ T cells from peripheral blood mononuclear cells, taken after pregnancy. Receptors originate from a female donor with multiple sclerosis, enrolled in a pregnancy study.

CDR3 sequence (DNA): TGTGCCAGCCGGGGACAGGGAGCCTGGGCGAACACTGAAGCTTTCTTT. This gives the protein CASRGQGAWANTEAFF. The rearrangement links TRBV2 to TRBJ1-1, with 9 bases aligning to TRBD1. The CDR3 is 16 residues long. Germline V gives CDR1 SNHLY, CDR2 FYNNEI. V lost 8 bases, J lost 1 base, and 11 bases stayed unmatched.

The V and J genes are TRBV11-2 and TRBJ2-7, with 7 nucleotides matching TRBD1. V gave up 1 base and J gave up 2 bases; unmatched junction bases: 2. Germline-derived CDR1 and CDR2 are SGHAT and FQNNGV. The CDR3 consists of 14 residues. CDR3 nucleotide sequence: TGTGCCAGCAGCTTAGTGACAGGGACCTACGAGCAGTACTTC. This encodes CASSLVTGTYEQYF.

This clone showed up just once. V is TRBV28 and J is TRBJ1-2, with 7 bases identical to TRBD1. J lost 4 bases, V lost 6 bases, and 5 bases had no gene match. Per germline, CDR1 MDHEN and CDR2 SYDVKM. This CDR3 contains 13 residues. CDR3 nucleotides: TGTGCCAGCAGGACAGGGAGAAGCTATGGCTACACCTTC. Translating gives CASRTGRSYGYTF.

V is TRBV19 and J is TRBJ2-7, with D possibly being TRBD1 (5 bases). V was pared by 5 bases and J by 3 bases, with 11 bases between. CDR3 length equals 13 residues. In germline, CDR1 is LNHDA, CDR2 SQIVND (reference sequence). The CDR3 loop reads CASSVGDSYEQYF. As DNA, the CDR3 is TGTGCCAGTAGTGTTGGAGACAGCTACGAGCAGTACTTC.

The CDR3 region is CASSPGDSTYEQYF. The CDR3 DNA reads as TGTGCCAGCAGCCCAGGGGACAGCACCTACGAGCAGTACTTC. The rearrangement links TRBV7-9 to TRBJ2-7, with TRBD1 identical over 7 bases. The CDR3 has 14 residues. In germline, CDR1 is SEHNR, CDR2 FQNEAQ (reference sequence). V shed 5 bases, J shed 2 bases, and the junction held 6 bases outside the gene matches.

The J gene is TRBJ2-1, the V gene TRBV27; 7 bases line up with TRBD2. The V segment lost 1 base and the J segment 5 bases; nucleotides outside the gene matches: 5. In germline, CDR1 is MNHEY, CDR2 SMNVEV (reference sequence). The CDR3 is made up of 15 amino acids. The CDR3 sequence is CASSLWGGLDNEQFF. DNA for the CDR3: TGTGCCAGCAGTTTATGGGGCGGACTAGACAATGAGCAGTTCTTC.

The rearrangement links TRBV27 to TRBJ2-7; the match to TRBD1 covers 7 bases. The CDR3 contains 14 residues. Germline CDR1 MNHEY, CDR2 SMNVEV (reference sequence). With 6 bases clipped from V and 5 bases from J, the junction kept 10 bases outside the gene matches. The CDR3: CASRDLTGIHEQYF. CDR3 nucleotide sequence: TGTGCCAGCAGAGACCTGACAGGGATCCACGAGCAGTACTTC.

The CDR3 reads CARPKGQGGSMRFF. The CDR3 DNA sequence: TGCGCCAGGCCAAAAGGACAGGGAGGTAGTATGCGGTTCTTC. The V gene is TRBV5-1, the J gene TRBJ2-1, with TRBD1 matching 8 bases. This CDR3 has 14 residues. Losses at the gene ends were 8 bases for V and 15 bases for J; bases not matched to a gene: 19. CDR1 is SGHRS, CDR2 YFSETQ, per germline.

The rearrangement links TRBV27 to TRBJ1-3; D not resolved. Germline V gives CDR1 MNHEY, CDR2 SMNVEV (reference sequence). This CDR3 contains 13 residues. The V end lost 2 bases, the J end lost 4 bases, and 6 bases lay between the germline ends. The CDR3 nucleotides are TGTGCCAGCAGTTTAGGGAGAGGAAACACCATATATTTT. Translated, it gives CASSLGRGNTIYF.

Note on this clone: A read error is possible here, since a much larger clone lies one base away. The chain recombines TRBV11-3 with TRBJ2-3; 12 bases line up with TRBD2. Germline lookup yields CDR1 SGHNT and CDR2 YENEEA. The V gene end was trimmed by 2 bases and the J gene end by 3 bases; junction bases not matched to a gene: 0. This CDR3 spans 15 amino acids. The CDR3 nucleotides read TGTGCCAGCAGCTTACTAGCGGGAGGGACAGATACGCAGTATTTT. Its translation is CASSLLAGGTDTQYF. Together with reference TRBV11-3 and TRBJ2-3, the CDR3 gives the full variable domain: EAGVVQSPRYKIIEKKQPVAFWCNPISGHNTLYWYLQNLGQGPELLIRYENEEAVDDSQLPKDRFSAERLKGVDSTLKIQPAELGDSAVYLCASSLLAGGTDTQYFGPGTRLTVL.

The CDR3, as DNA: TGTGCCATTCAAGACAGGGGGCTGTCCAATGAGCAGTTCTTC. This sequence encodes CAIQDRGLSNEQFF. The chain recombines TRBV19 with TRBJ2-1; 10 positions agree with TRBD1. V trimming: 10 bases; J trimming: 6 bases; junction bases outside the gene matches: 9. Germline V gives CDR1 LNHDA, CDR2 SQIVND (reference sequence). CDR3 length: 14 residues.

This rearrangement joins TRBV6-4 to TRBJ2-7, with 10 bases fitting TRBD2. Germline CDR1 and CDR2: MRHNA and SNTAGT. There are 20 residues in the CDR3. With 0 bases clipped from V and 4 bases from J, the junction kept 18 bases outside the gene matches. The CDR3 spells CASSDSKRLAGVIIFYEQYF. The CDR3 DNA is TGTGCCAGCAGTGACTCGAAGCGCCTAGCGGGAGTGATTATTTTTTACGAGCAGTACTTC.

The CDR3 DNA sequence: TGTGCCAGCAGCTTATTGCGCACCGGGGAGGTTGAGCAGTTCTTC. Its protein product is CASSLLRTGEVEQFF. This chain links TRBV7-9 with TRBJ2-1, with a possible D match to TRBD2 (6 bases). The CDR3 spans 15 residues. The germline gives CDR1 SEHNR, CDR2 FQNEAQ (reference sequence). The ends were cut back, 2 bases at V and 9 bases at J, with 17 bases in the middle. The full variable domain, rest sourced from reference TRBV7-9 and TRBJ2-1, is DTGVSQNPRHKITKRGQNVTFRCDPISEHNRLYWYRQTLGQGPEFLTYFQNEAQLEKSRLLSDRFSAERPKGSFSTLEIQRTEQGDSAMYLCASSLLRTGEVEQFFGPGTRLTVL.

The V and J genes are TRBV2 and TRBJ1-2, with a possible D match to TRBD1 (6 bases). Germline CDR1 is SNHLY and CDR2 is FYNNEI. V was trimmed by 1 base and J by 1 base, leaving 10 bases between them. This CDR3 spans 15 amino acids. Here the CDR3 reads CASSEVPQGNYGYTF. The CDR3 bases are TGTGCCAGCAGTGAAGTCCCACAGGGTAACTATGGCTACACCTTC.

The J gene is TRBJ1-1, the V gene TRBV13; 9 nucleotides line up with TRBD1. Trimming at V came to 5 bases and at J to 8 bases, leaving 9 bases not matched to a gene. Germline V lookup: CDR1 PRHDT, CDR2 FYEKMQ (reference sequence). There are 14 residues in the CDR3. The CDR3 DNA is TGTGCCAGCAGCCGGAGCCACAGGGGGCCCGAAGCTTTCTTT. Protein: CASSRSHRGPEAFF. The variable domain in full, completed from reference TRBV13 and TRBJ1-1, reads AAGVIQSPRHLIKEKRETATLKCYPIPRHDTVYWYQQGPGQDPQFLISFYEKMQSDKGSIPDRFSAQQFSDYHSELNMSSLELGDSALYFCASSRSHRGPEAFFGQGTRLTVV.

This clone was found a few times. This chain uses TRBV29-1 with TRBJ1-1, with a tentative D call TRBD1 (6 bases). This CDR3 is built from 15 residues. V lost 2 bases and J lost 2, with 15 bases in between. From germline, CDR1 is SQVTM and CDR2 ANQGSEA. CDR3 loop: CSVEPNRAANTEAFF. Here the CDR3 DNA reads TGCAGCGTTGAACCTAACAGGGCAGCTAACACTGAAGCTTTCTTT.

V and J are TRBV5-1 and TRBJ2-3, with no clear D. Germline V gene data show CDR1 as SGHRS and CDR2 as YFSETQ. The CDR3 extends over 15 amino acids. Trimming stripped 4 bases from V and 2 bases from J, with 14 bases between. The CDR3 region is CASSGALPLTDTQYF. For the CDR3, the DNA is TGCGCCAGCAGCGGTGCGTTACCACTCACAGATACGCAGTATTTT.

The V and J genes are TRBV27 and TRBJ1-1, with TRBD1 as a possible D gene (5 bases). Germline CDR1 MNHEY, CDR2 SMNVEV (reference sequence). The CDR3 sequence is 13 residues long. V gave up 6 bases and J gave up 0 bases, with 8 bases separating them. The CDR3 spells CASRDTVNTEAFF. CDR3 DNA: TGTGCCAGCAGGGACACCGTGAACACTGAAGCTTTCTTT.